These 11 T cell receptor beta chains share one sample of origin, sequenced in a study of blood T cell repertoires in COVID-19. Profiling relied on immunoSEQ multiplex PCR, and the TCRdb table lists in-frame clones only, not all of them. Altogether around 29,000 clones are present, 60% to 85% being singletons, with the ten largest covering roughly 8.5%. The sequenced sample consisted of peripheral blood. All receptors come from a woman between 65 and 79 years old with active or convalescent COVID-19.

The chain couples TRBV14 to TRBJ1-1; a possible D gene is TRBD1 (6 bases). The V gene lost 0 bases and the J gene lost 8 bases, with 16 bases spanning the gap. CDR3 length: 15 residues. Germline CDR1 reads SGHDN; CDR2 reads FVKESK. CDR3 sequence reads: CASSQDLSQGSEAFF. CDR3 DNA sequence: TGTGCCAGCAGCCAAGATTTATCGCAGGGGTCAGAAGCTTTCTTT.

The chain recombines TRBV7-9 with TRBJ2-1; 11 bases agree with TRBD2. Trimming removed 1 base from V and 14 bases from J; junction bases left unmatched: 4. Germline CDR1 is SEHNR and CDR2 is FQNEAQ (reference sequence). This CDR3 is 13 amino acids long. Here the CDR3 DNA reads TGTGCCAGCAGCTTAGAGGCTAGCGGGAGGAAGTTCTTC. It specifies CASSLEASGRKFF.

This clone was counted a single time. The gene calls are TRBV2 and TRBJ2-6, with D uncertain. This CDR3 spans 17 amino acids. V lost 7 bases, J lost 3 bases, and 19 bases lay in between. Per germline, CDR1 SNHLY and CDR2 FYNNEI. CDR3 sequence reads: CASTLWPPASGANVLTF. Here the CDR3 DNA reads TGTGCCAGCACCTTGTGGCCCCCGGCTAGTGGGGCCAACGTCCTGACTTTC.

The rearrangement joins TRBV6-5 to TRBJ1-6; no clear D. Between the trimmed V and J ends, which lost 7 bases and 9 bases, there was a span of 19 bases. The CDR3 spans 15 residues. Germline V gene lookup returns CDR1 MNHEY and CDR2 SVGAGI. Written as DNA, the CDR3 is TGTGCCAGCAACCGAAGAGGAAGCGTAATTTCACCCCTCCACTTT. It is translated as CASNRRGSVISPLHF.

The chain couples TRBV5-6 to TRBJ2-5, with D unresolved. Looked up from germline, CDR1 is SGHDT and CDR2 is YYEEEE. The V and J ends lost 0 bases and 4 bases respectively, with 7 bases between them. The CDR3 loop spans 13 amino acids. The CDR3 DNA is TGTGCCAGCAGCTTGGGAAGCCTAGAGACCCAGTACTTC. Residues: CASSLGSLETQYF. Looking up the rest from reference TRBV5-6 and TRBJ2-5 gives the full variable domain: DAGVTQSPTHLIKTRGQQVTLRCSPKSGHDTVSWYQQALGQGPQFIFQYYEEEERQRGNFPDRFSGHQFPNYSSELNVNALLLGDSALYLCASSLGSLETQYFGPGTRLLVL.

J is TRBJ1-1 and V is TRBV2, with D unclear. The CDR3 is 15 residues long. The germline gives CDR1 SNHLY, CDR2 FYNNEI. V lost 5 bases to trimming and J lost 1 base, with 14 bases between them. The CDR3 here is CASSLDPTPNTEAFF. The CDR3 DNA follows: TGTGCCAGCAGTCTTGATCCGACTCCGAACACTGAAGCTTTCTTT.

The genes are TRBV7-2 and TRBJ1-2; no firm D call. Germline V gives CDR1 SGHTA, CDR2 FQGNSA. CDR3 length: 13 amino acids. Trimming removed 3 bases at V and 1 base at J, with 6 bases between. CDR3 protein: CASSLYGNYGYTF. As DNA, the CDR3 is TGTGCCAGCAGCTTGTACGGTAACTATGGCTACACCTTC.

The chain recombines TRBV2 with TRBJ1-6; TRBD1 matches at 10 bases. There are 18 residues in the CDR3. CDR1 is SNHLY and CDR2 is FYNNEI in the germline V gene. V was clipped by 7 bases and J by 3 bases; unmatched bases: 12. In DNA form, the CDR3 reads TGTGCCAGCATTGTATTTGGGACAGGGGATCACTATAATTCACCCCTCCACTTT. Translating gives CASIVFGTGDHYNSPLHF.

The chain has TRBV28 and TRBJ1-6; perhaps TRBD1 as D (6 bases). CDR1 and CDR2 from the germline V gene are MDHEN and SYDVKM. V lost 2 bases, J lost 10 bases, and 15 bases lay in between. The CDR3 extends over 15 amino acids. The CDR3 region has the DNA TGTGCCAGCAGTTTAAATACAGGGTTGGACTCACCCCTCCACTTT. Residues: CASSLNTGLDSPLHF. Combining the CDR3 with reference TRBV28 and TRBJ1-6 gives the whole variable domain DVKVTQSSRYLVKRTGEKVFLECVQDMDHENMFWYRQDPGLGLRLIYFSYDVKMKEKGDIPEGYSVSREKKERFSLILESASTNQTSMYLCASSLNTGLDSPLHFGNGTRLTVT.

This sequence joins TRBV6-4 and TRBJ2-1; 11 nucleotides match TRBD2. Germline lookup yields CDR1 MRHNA and CDR2 SNTAGT. The CDR3 contains 16 residues. V lost 2 bases, J lost 3 bases, and 3 bases stayed unmatched. The CDR3 loop reads CASSDRTSGYYNEQFF. The CDR3 nucleotides read TGTGCCAGCAGTGACCGGACTAGCGGGTACTACAATGAGCAGTTCTTC.

V and J are TRBV11-3 and TRBJ2-2, with D possibly matching TRBD1 (6 bases). CDR1 and CDR2 from the germline V gene are SGHNT and YENEEA. The CDR3 contains 13 residues. V shed 5 bases and J shed 6 bases, with 10 bases lying between them. CDR3: CASSHRVAGELFF. The CDR3 DNA is TGTGCCAGCAGCCACAGGGTGGCCGGGGAGCTGTTTTTT.